The clone carrying this TCR beta chain appeared a single time. Antigen specificity is unknown. The data were taken from a study of T cell responses to AZD1222 COVID-19 vaccine. Study-wide results and caveats: In all cases, repertoires were sampled only after the peak T cell response. The number of AZD1222 recipients seropositive at baseline was only five to seven.

The CDR3 is 15 residues long. V was cut by 0 bases and J by 4 bases, with 13 bases left in between. Germline CDR1 reads SGHTA; CDR2 reads FQGTGA. Profiling relied on immunoSEQ multiplex PCR, and the TCRdb table lists in-frame clones only, not all of them. The sample records 140,000 or so clones, roughly 91% being singletons. The TCR comes from an adult who received the AZD1222 COVID-19 vaccine. Sequencing was performed on peripheral blood, taken 28 days after the second AZD1222 dose. The V gene is TRBV7-3, the J gene TRBJ2-7; possible D gene TRBD2, 6 bases. The CDR3 nucleotides are TGTGCCAGCAGCTTAACGGGGGGAACGATTTACGAGCAGTACTTC. Residues: CASSLTGGTIYEQYF.